This T cell receptor (beta chain) was sequenced during a study of T cell responses to AZD1222 COVID-19 vaccine. V lost 9 bases, J lost 0 bases, and 8 bases lay in between. The CDR3 runs 12 residues. Germline assignment: CDR1 MRHNA and CDR2 SNTAGT. Findings and limits, study-wide: Clonal diversity was possibly underestimated, and the donors were mostly white British, with more females. Vaccine-associated CD4 TCRs spanned spike, dominant at 160-218 and 743-854. Spike-specific TCR breadth rose after two AZD1222 doses, and depth rose as well. Just five or six AZD1222 recipients tested seropositive at baseline.

Note on this clone: Its antigen is as yet unknown.

The method was immunoSEQ multiplex PCR; TCRdb's version includes in-frame clones alone and lacks a portion of them. In the table there are 73,000 or so clones, approximately 80% of which are singletons. The sequenced sample was peripheral blood, obtained on day 0 of AZD1222 vaccination. This receptor was identified in an adult in good health. J is TRBJ1-1 and V is TRBV6-4; D not resolved. CDR3 in amino acids: CASGVMNTEAFF. In nucleotides, the CDR3 is TGTGCCAGTGGGGTCATGAACACTGAAGCTTTCTTT.